Included here is one TCR beta chain sequence, with context. Its antigen is unknown. This specimen belongs to a study of glioma-infiltrating T cells after dendritic cell vaccination. Study as a whole: Three intradermal dendritic cell vaccine injections were given every two weeks. Study-level findings and limits: Patients with more pretreatment TILs had longer time to progression and survival. Complete blood and tumor specimen sets were limited to few patients.

Method: immunoSEQ multiplex PCR; TCRdb's copy keeps in-frame clones and lacks some. Of roughly 100,000 clones detected, almost 90% appear once; the ten largest clones hold 2.7%. Indicated time point: after dendritic cell vaccination, including at tumor progression/relapse. The germline gives CDR1 DFQATT, CDR2 SNEGSKA (reference sequence). The CDR3 is 11 amino acids. The chain combines TRBV20-1 with TRBJ1-2; 8 bases map to TRBD1. This clonotype was sampled from a human donor with glioblastoma. Specimen: blood, collected after dendritic cell vaccination. The CDR3 sequence: CGVQGAHGYTF. The CDR3 DNA is TGCGGGGTCCAGGGGGCGCATGGCTACACCTTC.